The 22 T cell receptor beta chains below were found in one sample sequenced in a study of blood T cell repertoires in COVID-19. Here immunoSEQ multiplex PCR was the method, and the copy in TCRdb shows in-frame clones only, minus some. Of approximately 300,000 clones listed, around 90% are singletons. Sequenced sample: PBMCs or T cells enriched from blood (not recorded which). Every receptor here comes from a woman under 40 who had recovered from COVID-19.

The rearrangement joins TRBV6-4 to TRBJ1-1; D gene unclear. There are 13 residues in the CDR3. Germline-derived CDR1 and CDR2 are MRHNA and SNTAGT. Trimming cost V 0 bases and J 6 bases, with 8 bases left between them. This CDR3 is CASSDSSEAEAFF. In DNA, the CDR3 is TGTGCCAGCAGTGACTCTTCAGAGGCTGAAGCTTTCTTT.

The CDR3 sequence: CASSLLVAGGNTEAFF. The CDR3 coding sequence is TGTGCCAGCAGTTTATTAGTCGCGGGAGGGAACACTGAAGCTTTCTTT. The rearrangement uses TRBV27 and TRBJ1-1, with no clear D. The CDR3 loop spans 16 amino acids. The germline V gene has CDR1 MNHEY and CDR2 SMNVEV (reference sequence). V was shortened by 1 base and J by 1 base, with 13 bases between the two germline ends.

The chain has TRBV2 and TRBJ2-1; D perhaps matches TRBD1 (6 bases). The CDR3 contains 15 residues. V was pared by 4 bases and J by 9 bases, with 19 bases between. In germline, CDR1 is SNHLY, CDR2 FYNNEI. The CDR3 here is CASSVRQVRQGEQFF. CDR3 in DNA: TGTGCCAGCAGTGTTCGACAGGTCCGCCAAGGTGAGCAGTTCTTC.

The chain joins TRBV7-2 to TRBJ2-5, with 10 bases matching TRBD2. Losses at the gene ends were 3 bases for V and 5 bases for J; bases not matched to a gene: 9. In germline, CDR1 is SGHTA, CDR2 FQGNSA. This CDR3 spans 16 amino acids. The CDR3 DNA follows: TGTGCCAGCAGCTTCCAGCGGGGGGGCTTCGGGGAGACCCAGTACTTC. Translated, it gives CASSFQRGGFGETQYF.

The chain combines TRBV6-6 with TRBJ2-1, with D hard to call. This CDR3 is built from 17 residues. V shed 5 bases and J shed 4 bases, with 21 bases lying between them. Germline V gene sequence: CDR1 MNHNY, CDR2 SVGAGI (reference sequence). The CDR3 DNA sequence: TGTGCCAGCAGTCCAGACCCTCCTTCCGCACAGTACAATGAGCAGTTCTTC. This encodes CASSPDPPSAQYNEQFF.

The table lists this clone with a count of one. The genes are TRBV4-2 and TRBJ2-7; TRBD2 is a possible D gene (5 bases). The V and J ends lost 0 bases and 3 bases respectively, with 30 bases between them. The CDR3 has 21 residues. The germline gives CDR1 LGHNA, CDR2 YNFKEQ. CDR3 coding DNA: TGTGCCAGCAGCCAAGATTTTTTCCCCCCCCTGCTAGGTCCCGGGGACTACGAGCAGTACTTC. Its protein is CASSQDFFPPLLGPGDYEQYF.

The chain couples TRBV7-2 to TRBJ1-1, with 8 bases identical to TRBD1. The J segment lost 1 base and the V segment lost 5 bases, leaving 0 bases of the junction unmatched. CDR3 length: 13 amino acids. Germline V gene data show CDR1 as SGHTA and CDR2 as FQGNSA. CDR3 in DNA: TGTGCCAGCAGCGGACAGGGGAACACTGAAGCTTTCTTT. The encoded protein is CASSGQGNTEAFF. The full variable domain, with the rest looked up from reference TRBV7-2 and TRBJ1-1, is GAGVSQSPSNKVTEKGKDVELRCDPISGHTALYWYRQSLGQGLEFLIYFQGNSAPDKSGLPSDRFSAERTGGSVSTLTIQRTQQEDSAVYLCASSGQGNTEAFFGQGTRLTVV.

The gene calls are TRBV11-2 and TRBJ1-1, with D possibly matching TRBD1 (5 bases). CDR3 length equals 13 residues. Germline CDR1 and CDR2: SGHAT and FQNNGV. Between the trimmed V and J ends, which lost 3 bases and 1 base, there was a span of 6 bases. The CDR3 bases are TGTGCCAGCAGCTTTGACAGGAACACTGAAGCTTTCTTT. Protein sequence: CASSFDRNTEAFF.

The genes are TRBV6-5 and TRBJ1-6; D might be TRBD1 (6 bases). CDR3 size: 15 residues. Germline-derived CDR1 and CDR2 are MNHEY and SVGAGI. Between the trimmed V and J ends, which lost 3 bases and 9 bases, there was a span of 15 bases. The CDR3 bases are TGTGCCAGCAGTTATTCCCGGGACACCGGTTCACCCCTCCACTTT. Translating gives CASSYSRDTGSPLHF.

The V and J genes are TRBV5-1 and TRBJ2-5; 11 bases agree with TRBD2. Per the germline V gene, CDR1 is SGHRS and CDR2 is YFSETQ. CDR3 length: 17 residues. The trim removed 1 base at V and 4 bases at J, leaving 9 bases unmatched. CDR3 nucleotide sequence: TGCGCCAGCAGCTTGTCGGCTAGCGGGAGGTTAGGAGAGACCCAGTACTTC. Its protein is CASSLSASGRLGETQYF.

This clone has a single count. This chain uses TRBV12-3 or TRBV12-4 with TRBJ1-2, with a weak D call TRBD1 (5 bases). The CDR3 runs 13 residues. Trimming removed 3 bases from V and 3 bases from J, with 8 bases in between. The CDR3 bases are TGTGCCAGCAGTTTTACAGGACACTATGGCTACACCTTC. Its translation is CASSFTGHYGYTF.

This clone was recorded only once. The chain's CDR3 is CASSRTGTGYLGEQFF. The CDR3, as DNA: TGCGCCAGCAGCAGAACCGGGACTGGCTATCTTGGTGAGCAGTTCTTC. The chain employs TRBV5-1 and TRBJ2-1, with D tentatively TRBD2 (6 bases). The CDR3 runs 16 residues. Germline V lookup: CDR1 SGHRS, CDR2 YFSETQ. The germline V and J ends were trimmed by 4 bases and 9 bases, with 23 bases remaining between them.

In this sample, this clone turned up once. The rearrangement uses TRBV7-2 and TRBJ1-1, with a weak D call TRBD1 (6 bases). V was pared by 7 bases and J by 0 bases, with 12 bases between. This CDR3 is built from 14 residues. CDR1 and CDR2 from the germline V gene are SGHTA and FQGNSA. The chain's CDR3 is CASTQDRLNTEAFF. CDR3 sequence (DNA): TGTGCCAGCACCCAAGACAGGTTGAACACTGAAGCTTTCTTT.

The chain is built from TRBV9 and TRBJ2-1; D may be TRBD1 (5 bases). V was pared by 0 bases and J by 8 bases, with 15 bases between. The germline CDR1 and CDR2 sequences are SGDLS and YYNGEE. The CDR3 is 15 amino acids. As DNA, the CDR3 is TGTGCCAGCAGCGTAGCAGCAGGGAAAATCTATGAGCAGTTCTTC. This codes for CASSVAAGKIYEQFF.

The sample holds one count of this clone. CDR3 nucleotides: TGTGCCAGCAGACGGTCGGTAGGGGGTGACCAGCCCCAGCATTTT. Protein product: CASRRSVGGDQPQHF. The rearrangement joins TRBV7-2 to TRBJ1-5; maybe TRBD1 (6 bases). CDR1 is SGHTA, CDR2 FQGNSA, per germline. The CDR3 is 15 amino acids. V shed 6 bases and J shed 7 bases, with 19 bases lying between them.

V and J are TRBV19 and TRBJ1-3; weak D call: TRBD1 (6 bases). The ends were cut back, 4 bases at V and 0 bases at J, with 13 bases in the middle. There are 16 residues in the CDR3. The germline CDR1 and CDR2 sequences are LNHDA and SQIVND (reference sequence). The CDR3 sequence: CASSTTTGVSGNTIYF. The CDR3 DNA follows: TGTGCCAGTAGTACCACGACAGGTGTCTCTGGAAACACCATATATTTT.

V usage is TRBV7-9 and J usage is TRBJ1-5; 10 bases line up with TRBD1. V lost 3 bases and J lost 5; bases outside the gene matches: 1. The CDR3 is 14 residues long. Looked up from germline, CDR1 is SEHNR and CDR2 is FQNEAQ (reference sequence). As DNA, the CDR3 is TGTGCCAGCAGCTTGGGGACAGGGGATCAGCCCCAGCATTTT. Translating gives CASSLGTGDQPQHF.

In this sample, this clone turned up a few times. In DNA, the CDR3 is TGTGCCAGCAGCTTAGGGCCCACAGGGTCTGGAAACACCATATATTTT. Translating it yields CASSLGPTGSGNTIYF. V gene TRBV7-2 combines with J gene TRBJ1-3, with D perhaps TRBD1 (6 bases). The CDR3 consists of 16 residues. Trimming pared 1 base from V and 1 base from J, leaving 11 bases between. Germline V gene data show CDR1 as SGHTA and CDR2 as FQGNSA.

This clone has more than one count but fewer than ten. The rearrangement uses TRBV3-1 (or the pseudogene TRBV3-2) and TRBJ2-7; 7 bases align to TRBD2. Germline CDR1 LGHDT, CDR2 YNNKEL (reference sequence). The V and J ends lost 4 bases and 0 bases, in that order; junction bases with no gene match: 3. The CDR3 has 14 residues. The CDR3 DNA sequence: TGTGCCAGCAGCCTAGGCGGGGGCTCCTACGAGCAGTACTTC. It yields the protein CASSLGGGSYEQYF.

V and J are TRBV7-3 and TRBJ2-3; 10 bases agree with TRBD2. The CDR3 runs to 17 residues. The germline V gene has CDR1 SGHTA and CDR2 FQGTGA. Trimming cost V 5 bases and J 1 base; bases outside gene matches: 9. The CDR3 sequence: CASSPRASGGRTDTQYF. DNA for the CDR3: TGTGCCAGCAGCCCGCGGGCTAGCGGGGGCCGCACAGATACGCAGTATTTT.

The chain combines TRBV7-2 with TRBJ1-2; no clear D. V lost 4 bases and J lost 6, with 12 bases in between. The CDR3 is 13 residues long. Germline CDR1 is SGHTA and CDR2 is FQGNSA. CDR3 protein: CASSSLYDDGYTF. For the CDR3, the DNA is TGTGCCAGCAGCTCACTATACGACGATGGCTACACCTTC. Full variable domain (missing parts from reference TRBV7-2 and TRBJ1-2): GAGVSQSPSNKVTEKGKDVELRCDPISGHTALYWYRQSLGQGLEFLIYFQGNSAPDKSGLPSDRFSAERTGGSVSTLTIQRTQQEDSAVYLCASSSLYDDGYTFGSGTRLTVV.

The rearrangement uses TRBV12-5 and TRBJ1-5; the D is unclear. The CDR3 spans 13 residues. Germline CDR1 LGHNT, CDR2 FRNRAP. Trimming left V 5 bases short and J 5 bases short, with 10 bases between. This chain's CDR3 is CASGLNRDQPQHF. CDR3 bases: TGTGCTAGTGGTCTCAACAGAGATCAGCCCCAGCATTTT. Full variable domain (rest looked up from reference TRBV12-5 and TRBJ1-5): DARVTQTPRHKVTEMGQEVTMRCQPILGHNTVFWYRQTMMQGLELLAYFRNRAPLDDSGMPKDRFSAEMPDATLATLKIQPSEPRDSAVYFCASGLNRDQPQHFGDGTRLSIL.